This T cell receptor (beta chain) was recovered during a study of blood T cell repertoires in COVID-19. Study-level background: In each case, the material was cDNA or gDNA derived from T cells, B-cell-depleted T cells, or PBMCs.

In the authors' workflow: Amplified reference gene primers provided the basis for estimating nucleated cell counts. Sequencing used immunoSEQ multiplex PCR; TCRdb keeps in-frame clones, though not all of them. For V, J and clone size, that table is used; D and trimming come from the DNA. The sample lists some 180,000 clones, around 83% seen once, with roughly 20% in the top ten. With 7 bases removed from V and 0 bases from J, the gap between germline ends came to 16 bases. The CDR3 contains 16 residues. Germline V gene sequence: CDR1 SQVTM, CDR2 ANQGSEA. The J gene is TRBJ2-6, the V gene TRBV29-1; D is undetermined. The sequence was collected from a woman in her sixties or seventies who had recovered from COVID-19. Specimen: peripheral blood. CDR3 in amino acids: CSAEQRRLSGANVLTF. The DNA of the CDR3 is TGCAGCGCAGAACAGAGACGGCTCTCTGGGGCCAACGTCCTGACTTTC.